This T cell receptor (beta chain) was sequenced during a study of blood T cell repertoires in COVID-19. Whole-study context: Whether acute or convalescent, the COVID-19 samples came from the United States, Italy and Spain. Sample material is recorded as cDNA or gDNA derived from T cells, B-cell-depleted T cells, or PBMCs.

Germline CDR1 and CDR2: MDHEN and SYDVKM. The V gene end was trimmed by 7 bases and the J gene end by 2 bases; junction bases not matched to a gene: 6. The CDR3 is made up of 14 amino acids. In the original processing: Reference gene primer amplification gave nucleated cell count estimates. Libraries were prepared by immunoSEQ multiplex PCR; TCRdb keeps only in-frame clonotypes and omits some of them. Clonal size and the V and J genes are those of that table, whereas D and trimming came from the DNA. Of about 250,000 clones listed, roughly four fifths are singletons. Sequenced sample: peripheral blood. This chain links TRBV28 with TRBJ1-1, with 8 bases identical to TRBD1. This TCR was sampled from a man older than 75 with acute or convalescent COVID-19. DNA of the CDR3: TGTGCCAGCACCATGACAGGGGTTAACACTGAAGCTTTCTTT. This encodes CASTMTGVNTEAFF.